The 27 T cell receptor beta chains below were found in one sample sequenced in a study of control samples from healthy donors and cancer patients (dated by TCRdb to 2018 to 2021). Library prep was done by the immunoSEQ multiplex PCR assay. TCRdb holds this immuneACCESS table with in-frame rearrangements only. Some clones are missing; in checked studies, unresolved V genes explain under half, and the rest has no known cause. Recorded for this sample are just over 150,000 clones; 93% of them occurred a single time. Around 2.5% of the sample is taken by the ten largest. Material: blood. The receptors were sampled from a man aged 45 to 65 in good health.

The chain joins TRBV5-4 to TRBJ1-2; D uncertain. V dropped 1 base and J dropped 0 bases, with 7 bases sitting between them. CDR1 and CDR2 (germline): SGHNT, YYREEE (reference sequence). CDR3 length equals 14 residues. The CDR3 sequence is CASSLNRANYGYTF. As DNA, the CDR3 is TGTGCCAGCAGCTTGAATCGGGCTAACTATGGCTACACCTTC.

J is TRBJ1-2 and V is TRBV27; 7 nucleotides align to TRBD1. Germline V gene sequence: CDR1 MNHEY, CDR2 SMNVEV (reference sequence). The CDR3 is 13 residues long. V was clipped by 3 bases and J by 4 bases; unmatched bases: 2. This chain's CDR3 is CASSFAGGYGYTF. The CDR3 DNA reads TGTGCCAGCAGTTTCGCAGGGGGCTATGGCTACACCTTC.

For the CDR3, the DNA is TGTGCCAGCAGTTCCGGGACTCCGATTGAGTACTTC. Its protein product is CASSSGTPIEYF. The chain carries TRBV21-1 and TRBJ2-7; whether TRBD2, the table's D call, matches the DNA was not checked. TRBV21-1 is an annotated pseudogene. This CDR3 has 12 amino acids.

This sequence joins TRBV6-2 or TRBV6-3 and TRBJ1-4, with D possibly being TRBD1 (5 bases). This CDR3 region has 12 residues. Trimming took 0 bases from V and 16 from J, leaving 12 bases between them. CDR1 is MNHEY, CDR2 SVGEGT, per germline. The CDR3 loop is CASSYSTGVAFF. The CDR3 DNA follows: TGTGCCAGCAGTTACTCGACGGGGGTGGCGTTTTTT.

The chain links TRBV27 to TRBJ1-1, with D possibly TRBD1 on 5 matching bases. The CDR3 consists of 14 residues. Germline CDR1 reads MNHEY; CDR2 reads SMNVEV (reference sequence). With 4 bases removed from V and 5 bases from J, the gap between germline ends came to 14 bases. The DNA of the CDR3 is TGTGCCAGCAGTTCCCCAGGGCTGGAGACTGAAGCTTTCTTT. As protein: CASSSPGLETEAFF.

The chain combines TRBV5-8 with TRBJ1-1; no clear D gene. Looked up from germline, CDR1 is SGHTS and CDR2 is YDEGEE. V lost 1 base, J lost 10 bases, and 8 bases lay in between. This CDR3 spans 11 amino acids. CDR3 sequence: CASSLMDGAFF. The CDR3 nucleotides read TGTGCCAGCAGCTTGATGGACGGAGCTTTCTTT.

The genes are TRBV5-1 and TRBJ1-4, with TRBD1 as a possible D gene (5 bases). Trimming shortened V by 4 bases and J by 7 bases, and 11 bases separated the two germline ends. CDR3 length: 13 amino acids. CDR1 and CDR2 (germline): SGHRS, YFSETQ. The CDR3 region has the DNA TGCGCCAGCAGCCCTGGGACGGCTGAAAAACTGTTTTTT. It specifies CASSPGTAEKLFF.

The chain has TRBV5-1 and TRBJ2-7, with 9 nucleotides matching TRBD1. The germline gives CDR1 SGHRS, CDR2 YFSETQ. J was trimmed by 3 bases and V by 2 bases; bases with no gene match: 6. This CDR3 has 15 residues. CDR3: CASSFLSGQGYEQYF. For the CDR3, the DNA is TGCGCCAGCAGCTTCCTCTCGGGACAGGGCTACGAGCAGTACTTC.

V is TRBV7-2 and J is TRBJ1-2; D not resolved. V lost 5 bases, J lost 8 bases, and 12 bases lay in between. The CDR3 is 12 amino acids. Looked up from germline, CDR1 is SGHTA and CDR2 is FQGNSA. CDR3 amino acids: CASSKGTPGYTF. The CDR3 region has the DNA TGTGCCAGCAGCAAGGGTACGCCCGGCTACACCTTC.

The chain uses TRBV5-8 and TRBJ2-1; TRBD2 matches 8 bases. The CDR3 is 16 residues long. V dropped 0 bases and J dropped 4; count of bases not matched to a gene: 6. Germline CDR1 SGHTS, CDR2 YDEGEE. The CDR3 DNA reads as TGTGCCAGCAGCTTGGCGGGGGGGACCTTTTACAATGAGCAGTTCTTC. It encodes CASSLAGGTFYNEQFF.

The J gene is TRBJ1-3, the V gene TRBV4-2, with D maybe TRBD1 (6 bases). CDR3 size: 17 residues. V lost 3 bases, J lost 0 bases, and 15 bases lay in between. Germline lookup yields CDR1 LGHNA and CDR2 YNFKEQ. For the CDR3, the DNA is TGTGCCAGCAGCCAGGAATCTACAGGGAGCTCTGGAAACACCATATATTTT. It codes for CASSQESTGSSGNTIYF.

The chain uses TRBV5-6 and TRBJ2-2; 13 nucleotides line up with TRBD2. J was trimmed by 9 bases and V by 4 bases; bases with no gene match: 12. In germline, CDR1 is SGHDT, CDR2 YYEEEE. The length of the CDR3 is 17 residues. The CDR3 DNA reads TGTGCCAGCAGCGGCGGGACTAGCGGGAAGAGGAACCGGGAGCTGTTTTTT. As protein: CASSGGTSGKRNRELFF.

The CDR3 is CASSEDRTSGYRYEQYF. CDR3 sequence (DNA): TGCGCCAGCAGTGAGGACAGGACTAGCGGGTACCGGTACGAGCAGTACTTC. V and J are TRBV10-2 and TRBJ2-7, with TRBD2 matching over 11 bases. This CDR3 is built from 17 residues. The junction had 10 bases not matched to a gene; V was cut back by 2 bases and J by 4 bases. Germline-derived CDR1 and CDR2 are WSHSY and SAAADI.

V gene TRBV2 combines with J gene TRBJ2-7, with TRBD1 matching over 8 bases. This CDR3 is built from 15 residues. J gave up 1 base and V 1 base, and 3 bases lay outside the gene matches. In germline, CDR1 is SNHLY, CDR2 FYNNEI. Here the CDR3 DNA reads TGTGCCAGCAGTGAAGGGCAGGGGGCTTCCTACGAGCAGTACTTC. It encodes CASSEGQGASYEQYF.

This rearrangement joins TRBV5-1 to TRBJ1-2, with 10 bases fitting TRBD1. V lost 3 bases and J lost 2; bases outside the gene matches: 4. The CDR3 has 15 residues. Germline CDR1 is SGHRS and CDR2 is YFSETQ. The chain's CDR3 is CASSSWTGGNYGYTF. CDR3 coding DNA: TGCGCCAGCAGCTCTTGGACAGGGGGGAACTATGGCTACACCTTC.

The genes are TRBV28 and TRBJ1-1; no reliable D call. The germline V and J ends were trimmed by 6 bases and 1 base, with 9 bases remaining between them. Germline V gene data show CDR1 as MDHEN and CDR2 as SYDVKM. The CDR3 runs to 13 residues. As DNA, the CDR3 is TGTGCCAGCAGCGTGGATACGAACACTGAAGCTTTCTTT. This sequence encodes CASSVDTNTEAFF.

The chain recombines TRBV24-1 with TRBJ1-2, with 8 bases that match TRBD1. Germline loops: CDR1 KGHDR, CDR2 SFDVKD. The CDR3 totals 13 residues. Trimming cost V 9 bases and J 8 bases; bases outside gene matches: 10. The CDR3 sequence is CATADRGSSGYTF. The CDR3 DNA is TGTGCCACCGCCGACAGGGGAAGTTCCGGCTACACCTTC.

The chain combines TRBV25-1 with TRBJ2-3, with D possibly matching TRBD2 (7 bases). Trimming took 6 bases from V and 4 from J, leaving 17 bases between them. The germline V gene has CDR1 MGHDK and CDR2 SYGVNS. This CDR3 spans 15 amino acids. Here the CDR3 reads CASSRMGGGPDTQYF. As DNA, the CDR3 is TGTGCCAGCAGCCGAATGGGGGGGGGCCCAGATACGCAGTATTTT.

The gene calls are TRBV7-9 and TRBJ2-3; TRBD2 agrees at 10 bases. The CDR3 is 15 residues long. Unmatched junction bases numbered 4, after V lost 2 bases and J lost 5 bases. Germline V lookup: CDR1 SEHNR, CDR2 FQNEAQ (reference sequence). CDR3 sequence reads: CASSLSQREGDTQYF. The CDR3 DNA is TGTGCCAGCAGCTTATCCCAGCGGGAGGGAGATACGCAGTATTTT.

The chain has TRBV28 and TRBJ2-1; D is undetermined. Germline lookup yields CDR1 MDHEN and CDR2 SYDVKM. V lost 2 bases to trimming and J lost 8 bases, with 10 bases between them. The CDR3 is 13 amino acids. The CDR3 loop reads CASSLIERYEQFF. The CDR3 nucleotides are TGTGCCAGCAGTTTAATTGAGCGCTATGAGCAGTTCTTC.

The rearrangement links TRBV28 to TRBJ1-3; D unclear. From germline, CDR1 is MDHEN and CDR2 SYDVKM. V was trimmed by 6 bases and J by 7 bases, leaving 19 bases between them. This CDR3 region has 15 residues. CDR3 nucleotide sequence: TGTGCCAGCAGCCGCTCCGGAGTGGGATGGAACACCATATATTTT. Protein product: CASSRSGVGWNTIYF.

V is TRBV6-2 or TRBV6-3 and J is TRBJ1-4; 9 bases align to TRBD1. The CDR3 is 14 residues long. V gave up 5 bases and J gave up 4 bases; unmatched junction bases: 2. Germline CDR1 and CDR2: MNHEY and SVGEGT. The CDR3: CASSRTGVNEKLFF. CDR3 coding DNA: TGTGCCAGCAGTCGGACAGGGGTTAATGAAAAACTGTTTTTT.

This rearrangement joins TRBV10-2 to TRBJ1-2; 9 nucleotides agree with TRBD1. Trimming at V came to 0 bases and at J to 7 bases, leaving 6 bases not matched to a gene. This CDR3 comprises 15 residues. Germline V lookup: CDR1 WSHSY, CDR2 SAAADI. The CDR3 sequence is CASSESRDRVIGYTF. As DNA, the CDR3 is TGCGCCAGCAGTGAGTCGAGGGACAGGGTTATTGGCTACACCTTC.

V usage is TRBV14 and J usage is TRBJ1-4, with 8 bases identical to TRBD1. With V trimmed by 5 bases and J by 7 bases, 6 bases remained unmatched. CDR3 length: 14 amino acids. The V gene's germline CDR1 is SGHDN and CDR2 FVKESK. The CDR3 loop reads CASSATGAGEKLFF. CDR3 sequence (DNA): TGTGCCAGCAGCGCGACAGGGGCTGGTGAAAAACTGTTTTTT. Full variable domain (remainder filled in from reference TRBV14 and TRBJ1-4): EAGVTQFPSHSVIEKGQTVTLRCDPISGHDNLYWYRRVMGKEIKFLLHFVKESKQDESGMPNNRFLAERTGGTYSTLKVQPAELEDSGVYFCASSATGAGEKLFFGSGTQLSVL.

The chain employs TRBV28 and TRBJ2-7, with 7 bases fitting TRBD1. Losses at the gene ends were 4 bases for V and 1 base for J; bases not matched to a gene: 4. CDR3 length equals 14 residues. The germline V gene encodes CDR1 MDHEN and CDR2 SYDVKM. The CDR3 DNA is TGTGCCAGCAGTTCTTACAGGGGATCCTACGAGCAGTACTTC. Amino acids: CASSSYRGSYEQYF.

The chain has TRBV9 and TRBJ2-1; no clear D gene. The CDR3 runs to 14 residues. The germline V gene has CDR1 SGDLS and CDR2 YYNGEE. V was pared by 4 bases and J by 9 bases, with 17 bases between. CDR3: CASSMDSGVFEQFF. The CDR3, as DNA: TGTGCCAGCAGCATGGATTCAGGAGTTTTTGAGCAGTTCTTC.

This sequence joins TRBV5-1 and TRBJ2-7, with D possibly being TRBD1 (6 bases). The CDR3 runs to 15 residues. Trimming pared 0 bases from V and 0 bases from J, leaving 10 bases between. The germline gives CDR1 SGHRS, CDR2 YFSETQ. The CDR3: CASSLVQGLSYEQYF. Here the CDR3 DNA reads TGCGCCAGCAGCTTGGTACAGGGCCTCTCCTACGAGCAGTACTTC.